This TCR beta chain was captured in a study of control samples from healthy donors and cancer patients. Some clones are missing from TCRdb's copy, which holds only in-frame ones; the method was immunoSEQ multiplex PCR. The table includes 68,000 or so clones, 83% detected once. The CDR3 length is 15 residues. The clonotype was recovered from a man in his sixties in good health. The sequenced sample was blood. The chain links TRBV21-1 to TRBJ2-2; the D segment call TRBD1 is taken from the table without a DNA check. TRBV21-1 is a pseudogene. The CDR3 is CASSKGVGQPGELFF. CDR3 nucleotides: TGTGCCAGCAGCAAAGGGGTCGGACAGCCCGGGGAGCTGTTTTTT.